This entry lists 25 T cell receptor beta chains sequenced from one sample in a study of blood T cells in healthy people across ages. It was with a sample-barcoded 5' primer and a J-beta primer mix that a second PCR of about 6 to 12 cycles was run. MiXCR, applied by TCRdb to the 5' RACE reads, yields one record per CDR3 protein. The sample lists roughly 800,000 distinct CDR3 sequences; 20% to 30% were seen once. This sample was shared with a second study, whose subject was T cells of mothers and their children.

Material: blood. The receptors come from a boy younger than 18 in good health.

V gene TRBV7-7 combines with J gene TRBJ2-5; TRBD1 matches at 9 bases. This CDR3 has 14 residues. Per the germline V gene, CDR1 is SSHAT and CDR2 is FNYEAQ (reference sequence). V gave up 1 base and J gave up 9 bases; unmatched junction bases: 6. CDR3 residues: CASSLVDRTGAQYF. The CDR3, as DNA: TGTGCCAGCAGCTTAGTGGATCGGACAGGGGCCCAGTACTTC. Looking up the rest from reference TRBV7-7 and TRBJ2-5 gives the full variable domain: GAGVSQSPRYKVTKRGQDVTLRCDPISSHATLYWYQQALGQGPEFLTYFNYEAQPDKSGLPSDRFSAERPEGSISTLTIQRTEQRDSAMYRCASSLVDRTGAQYFGPGTRLLVL.

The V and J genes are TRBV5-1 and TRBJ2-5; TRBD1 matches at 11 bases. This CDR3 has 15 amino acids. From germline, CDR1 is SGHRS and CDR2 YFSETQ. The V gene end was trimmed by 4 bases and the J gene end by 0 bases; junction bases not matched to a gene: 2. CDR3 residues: CASSGGQGDQETQYF. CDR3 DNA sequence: TGCGCCAGCAGCGGGGGACAGGGGGACCAAGAGACCCAGTACTTC.

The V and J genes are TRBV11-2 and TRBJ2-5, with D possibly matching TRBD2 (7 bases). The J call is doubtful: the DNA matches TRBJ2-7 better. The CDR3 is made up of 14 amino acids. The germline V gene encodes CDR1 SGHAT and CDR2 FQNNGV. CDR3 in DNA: TGTGCCAGCAGCTTGGGGGGGCTCGCCTACGAGCAGTACTTC. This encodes CASSLGGLAYEQYF.

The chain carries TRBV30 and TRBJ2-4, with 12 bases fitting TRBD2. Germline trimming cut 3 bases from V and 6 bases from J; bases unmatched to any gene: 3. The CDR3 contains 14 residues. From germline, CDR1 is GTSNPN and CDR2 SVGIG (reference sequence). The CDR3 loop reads CAWSLTSGGNIQYF. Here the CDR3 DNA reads TGTGCCTGGAGCTTGACTAGCGGGGGAAACATTCAGTACTTC.

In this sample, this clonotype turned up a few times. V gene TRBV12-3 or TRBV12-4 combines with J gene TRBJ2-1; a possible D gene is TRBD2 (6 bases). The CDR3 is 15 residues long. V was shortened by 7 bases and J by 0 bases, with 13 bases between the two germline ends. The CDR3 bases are TGTGCCAGCATCGGGAGCGGTAACTCCTACAATGAGCAGTTCTTC. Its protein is CASIGSGNSYNEQFF.

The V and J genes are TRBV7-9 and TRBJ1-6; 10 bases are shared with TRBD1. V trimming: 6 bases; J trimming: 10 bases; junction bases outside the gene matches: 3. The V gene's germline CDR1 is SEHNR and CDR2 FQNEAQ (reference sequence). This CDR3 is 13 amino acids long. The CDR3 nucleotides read TGTGCCAGCAGAGGGACAGGGGACTCACCCCTCCACTTT. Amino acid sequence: CASRGTGDSPLHF.

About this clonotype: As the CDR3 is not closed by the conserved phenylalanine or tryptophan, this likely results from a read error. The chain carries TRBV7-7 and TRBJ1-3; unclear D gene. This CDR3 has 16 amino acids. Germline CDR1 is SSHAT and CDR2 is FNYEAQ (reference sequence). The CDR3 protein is CPKWTLTSSSGNTIYL. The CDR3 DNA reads TGTCCAAAATGGACGCTGACATCTAGCTCTGGAAACACCATATATCTT.

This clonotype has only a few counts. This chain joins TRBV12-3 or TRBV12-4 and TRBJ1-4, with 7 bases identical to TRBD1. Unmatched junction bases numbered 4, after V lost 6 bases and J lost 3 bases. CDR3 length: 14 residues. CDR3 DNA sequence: TGTGCCAGCAGAACTGGGACAGCTAATGAAAAACTGTTTTTT. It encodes CASRTGTANEKLFF.

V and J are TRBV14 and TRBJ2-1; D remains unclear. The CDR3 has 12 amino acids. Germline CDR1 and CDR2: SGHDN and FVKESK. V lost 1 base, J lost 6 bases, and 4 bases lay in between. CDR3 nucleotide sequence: TGTGCCAGCAGCCAAGCTCCCAATGAGCAGTTCTTC. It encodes CASSQAPNEQFF.

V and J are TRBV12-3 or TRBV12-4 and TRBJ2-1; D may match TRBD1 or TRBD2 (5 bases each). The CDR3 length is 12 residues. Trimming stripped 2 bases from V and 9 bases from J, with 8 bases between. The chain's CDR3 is CASSLIGGEQFF. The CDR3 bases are TGTGCCAGCAGTTTAATTGGGGGTGAGCAGTTCTTC.

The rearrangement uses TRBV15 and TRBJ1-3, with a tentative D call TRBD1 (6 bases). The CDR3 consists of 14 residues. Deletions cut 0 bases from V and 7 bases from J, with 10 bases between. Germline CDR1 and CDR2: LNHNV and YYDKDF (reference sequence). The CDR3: CATSRDNGGNTIYF. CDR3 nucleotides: TGTGCCACCAGCAGAGATAACGGGGGCAACACCATATATTTT.

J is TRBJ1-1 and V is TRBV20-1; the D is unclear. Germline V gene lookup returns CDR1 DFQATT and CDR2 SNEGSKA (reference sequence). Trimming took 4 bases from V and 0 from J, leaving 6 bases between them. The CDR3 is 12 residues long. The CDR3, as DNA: TGCAGTGCTAAGTCATTGAACACTGAAGCTTTCTTT. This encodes CSAKSLNTEAFF.

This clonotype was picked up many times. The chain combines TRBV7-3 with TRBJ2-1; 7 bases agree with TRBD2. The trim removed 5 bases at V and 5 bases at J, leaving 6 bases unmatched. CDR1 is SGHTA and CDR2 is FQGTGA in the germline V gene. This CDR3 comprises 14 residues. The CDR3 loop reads CASSRGDYHNEQFF. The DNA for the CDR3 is TGTGCCAGCAGCCGCGGGGACTACCACAATGAGCAGTTCTTC.

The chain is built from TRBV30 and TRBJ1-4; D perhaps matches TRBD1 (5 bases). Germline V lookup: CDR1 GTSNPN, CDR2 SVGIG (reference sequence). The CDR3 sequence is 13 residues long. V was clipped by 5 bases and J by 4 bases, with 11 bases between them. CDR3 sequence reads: CAWSRGVNEKLFF. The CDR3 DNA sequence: TGTGCCTGGTCACGGGGGGTTAATGAAAAACTGTTTTTT. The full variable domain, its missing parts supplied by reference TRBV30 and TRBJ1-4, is SQTIHQWPATLVQPVGSPLSLECTVEGTSNPNLYWYRQAAGRGLQLLFYSVGIGQISSEVPQNLSASRPQDRQFILSSKKLLLSDSGFYLCAWSRGVNEKLFFGSGTQLSVL.

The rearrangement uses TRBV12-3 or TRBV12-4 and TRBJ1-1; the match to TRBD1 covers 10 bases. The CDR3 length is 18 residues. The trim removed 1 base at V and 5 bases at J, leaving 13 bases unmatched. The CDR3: CASSLETLGTGVRTEAFF. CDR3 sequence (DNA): TGTGCCAGCAGTTTAGAAACCTTGGGGACAGGGGTTCGGACTGAAGCTTTCTTT.

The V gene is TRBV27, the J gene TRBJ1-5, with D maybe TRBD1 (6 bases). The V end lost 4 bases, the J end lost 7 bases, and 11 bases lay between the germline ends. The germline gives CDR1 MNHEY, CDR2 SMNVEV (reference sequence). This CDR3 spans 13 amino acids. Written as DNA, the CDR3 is TGTGCCAGCAGTTGGGGGCAAGGACAGCCCCAGCATTTT. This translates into CASSWGQGQPQHF.

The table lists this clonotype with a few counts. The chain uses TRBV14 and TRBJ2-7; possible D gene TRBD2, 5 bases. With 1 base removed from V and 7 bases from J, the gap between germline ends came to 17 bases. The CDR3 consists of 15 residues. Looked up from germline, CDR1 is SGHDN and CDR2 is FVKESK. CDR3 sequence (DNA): TGTGCCAGCAGCCAAGGCCACGGAGGCCTTGGGGAGCAGTACTTC. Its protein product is CASSQGHGGLGEQYF.

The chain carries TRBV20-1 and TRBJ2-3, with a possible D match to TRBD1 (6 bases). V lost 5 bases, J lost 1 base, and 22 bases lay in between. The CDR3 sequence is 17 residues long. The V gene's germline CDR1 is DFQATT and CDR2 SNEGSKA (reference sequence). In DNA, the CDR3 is TGCAGTGCTCGGAAAAGGGGGACCCGACGGGGCACAGATACGCAGTATTTT. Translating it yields CSARKRGTRRGTDTQYF.

The CDR3 is CASSLGATPAGELFF. The CDR3 DNA is TGTGCCAGCAGCCTCGGGGCCACCCCGGCCGGGGAGCTGTTTTTT. The chain carries TRBV11-1 and TRBJ2-2; D is tentatively TRBD1 or TRBD2 (5 bases each). V lost 5 bases and J 6 bases, leaving 16 bases between the germline ends. Germline assignment: CDR1 SGHAT and CDR2 FQDESV (reference sequence). This CDR3 spans 15 amino acids.

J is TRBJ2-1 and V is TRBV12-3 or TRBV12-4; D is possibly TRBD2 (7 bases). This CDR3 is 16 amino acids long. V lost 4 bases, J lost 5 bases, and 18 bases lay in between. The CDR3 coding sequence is TGTGCCAGCAGTTCCGAGGGGGGGCCTCTACACAATGAGCAGTTCTTC. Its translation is CASSSEGGPLHNEQFF.

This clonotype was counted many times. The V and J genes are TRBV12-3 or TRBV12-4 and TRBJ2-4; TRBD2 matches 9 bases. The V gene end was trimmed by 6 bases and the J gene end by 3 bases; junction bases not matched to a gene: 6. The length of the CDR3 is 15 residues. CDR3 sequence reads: CASSRGGAGKNIQYF. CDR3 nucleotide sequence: TGTGCCAGCAGCCGCGGGGGGGCTGGCAAAAACATTCAGTACTTC.

The CDR3 sequence: CASLGLADAQETQYF. In nucleotides, the CDR3 is TGTGCCAGCCTTGGACTAGCAGACGCTCAAGAGACCCAGTACTTC. The rearrangement links TRBV6-1 to TRBJ2-5; 8 bases line up with TRBD2. In germline, CDR1 is MNHNS, CDR2 SASEGT. This CDR3 is 15 amino acids long. The V and J ends lost 8 bases and 2 bases, in that order; junction bases with no gene match: 10.

CDR3 in DNA: TGTGCCAGTAGTATGCGGACGGTCAATCAGCCCCAGCATTTT. This translates into CASSMRTVNQPQHF. The chain carries TRBV19 and TRBJ1-5; D ambiguous. The CDR3 length is 14 residues. CDR1 LNHDA and CDR2 SQIVND come from the germline V gene (reference sequence). Trimming stripped 3 bases from V and 3 bases from J, with 9 bases between.

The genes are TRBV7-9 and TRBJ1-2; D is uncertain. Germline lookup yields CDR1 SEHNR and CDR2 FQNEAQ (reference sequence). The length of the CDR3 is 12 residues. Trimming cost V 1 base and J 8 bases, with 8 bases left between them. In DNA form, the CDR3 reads TGTGCCAGCAGCTTAGAACGGATCGGCTACACCTTC. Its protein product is CASSLERIGYTF.

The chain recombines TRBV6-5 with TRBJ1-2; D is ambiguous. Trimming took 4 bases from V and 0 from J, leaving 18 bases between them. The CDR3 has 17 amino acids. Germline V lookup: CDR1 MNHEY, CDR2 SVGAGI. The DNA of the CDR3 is TGTGCCAGCAGTTTCTCCCCGACAAATCCAGCTAACTATGGCTACACCTTC. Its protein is CASSFSPTNPANYGYTF.